A single sample gave rise to the 8 T cell receptor beta chains below, sequenced in a study of control samples from healthy donors and cancer patients (dated by TCRdb to the early 2020s). Library preparation employed the immunoSEQ multiplex PCR assay. The table was pulled from immuneACCESS by TCRdb, which kept in-frame rearrangements only. Such tables lose some clones; where checked, under half of the loss comes from unresolved V genes, and the rest has no known cause. The sample yields about 160,000 clones; over 85% were counted once. The ten largest clones capture around 12% of the sample. Source material: blood. These receptors originate from a man aged 25 to 40 in good health.

This chain joins TRBV28 and TRBJ2-7; TRBD1 might be the D (5 bases). This CDR3 comprises 15 residues. The V gene lost 6 bases and the J gene lost 0 bases, with 15 bases spanning the gap. Germline CDR1 and CDR2: MDHEN and SYDVKM. CDR3 protein: CASSSPGQVSYEQYF. In DNA form, the CDR3 reads TGTGCCAGCAGCTCCCCCGGACAAGTCTCCTACGAGCAGTACTTC.

The chain couples TRBV2 to TRBJ1-6; 8 nucleotides agree with TRBD1. V gave up 1 base and J gave up 7 bases; unmatched junction bases: 3. This CDR3 contains 15 residues. CDR1 SNHLY and CDR2 FYNNEI come from the germline V gene. The CDR3 DNA is TGTGCCAGCAGTGAAGGGCAGGGGGCGAATTCACCCCTCCACTTT. This translates into CASSEGQGANSPLHF. The full variable domain, its missing parts supplied by reference TRBV2 and TRBJ1-6, is EPEVTQTPSHQVTQMGQEVILRCVPISNHLYFYWYRQILGQKVEFLVSFYNNEISEKSEIFDDQFSVERPDGSNFTLKIRSTKLEDSAMYFCASSEGQGANSPLHFGNGTRLTVT.

The rearrangement joins TRBV7-6 to TRBJ1-5, with D hard to call. Trimming stripped 1 base from V and 3 bases from J, with 10 bases between. The germline gives CDR1 SGHVS, CDR2 FNYEAQ. The CDR3 loop spans 15 amino acids. The CDR3 DNA follows: TGTGCCAGCAGCTTAGGAACCAGTATCAATCAGCCCCAGCATTTT. As protein: CASSLGTSINQPQHF.

This clone was picked up one time. This chain connects TRBV28 to TRBJ1-1; tentatively, D is TRBD1 (6 bases). The CDR3 contains 14 residues. Germline loops: CDR1 MDHEN, CDR2 SYDVKM. V lost 4 bases and J lost 5, with 14 bases in between. CDR3 sequence reads: CASSSTGARTEAFF. The CDR3 DNA follows: TGTGCCAGCAGTTCCACGGGGGCAAGAACTGAAGCTTTCTTT. Complete variable domain (other parts from reference TRBV28 and TRBJ1-1): DVKVTQSSRYLVKRTGEKVFLECVQDMDHENMFWYRQDPGLGLRLIYFSYDVKMKEKGDIPEGYSVSREKKERFSLILESASTNQTSMYLCASSSTGARTEAFFGQGTRLTVV.

Worth noting for this clone: Other DNA sequences in the sample encode the same CDR3. This chain connects TRBV6-2 or TRBV6-3 to TRBJ1-5; TRBD1 is a possible D gene (5 bases). Trimming left V 4 bases short and J 4 bases short, with 5 bases between. Germline V gene lookup returns CDR1 MNHEY and CDR2 SVGEGT. This CDR3 spans 12 amino acids. The CDR3 region has the DNA TGTGCCAGCAGTTCAGGGAATCAGCCCCAGCATTTT. This gives the protein CASSSGNQPQHF.

The chain joins TRBV29-1 to TRBJ2-1; D might be TRBD2 (6 bases). Trimming cost V 7 bases and J 10 bases, with 17 bases left between them. The germline gives CDR1 SQVTM, CDR2 ANQGSEA. This CDR3 has 12 amino acids. The DNA for the CDR3 is TGCAGCGGGATCCGGGACTCCCAGGAGCAGTTCTTC. Protein product: CSGIRDSQEQFF.

The chain joins TRBV6-6 to TRBJ1-2; D gene ambiguous. Trimming took 4 bases from V and 8 from J, leaving 5 bases between them. The germline gives CDR1 MNHNY, CDR2 SVGAGI (reference sequence). The CDR3 has 10 residues. The CDR3 here is CASSLGGYTF. CDR3 coding DNA: TGTGCCAGCAGTTTAGGAGGCTACACCTTC.

The V and J genes are TRBV4-1 and TRBJ2-5; D is perhaps TRBD1 (6 bases). Per germline, CDR1 MGHRA and CDR2 YSYEKL. The CDR3 is 15 residues long. The germline V and J ends were trimmed by 2 bases and 5 bases, with 15 bases remaining between them. Here the CDR3 reads CASSQPDRPSETQYF. The CDR3 bases are TGCGCCAGCAGCCAACCAGACAGGCCTTCGGAGACCCAGTACTTC.